A single sample is the source of the 7 T cell receptor beta chains below, sequenced in a study of blood T cell repertoires in COVID-19. Sequencing used immunoSEQ multiplex PCR; TCRdb keeps in-frame clones, though not all of them. The sample includes some 110,000 clones, over 70% seen only once; the top ten take about 15%. Input material: peripheral blood. Receptors originate from a man between 45 and 60 years old with acute or convalescent COVID-19.

This chain uses TRBV29-1 with TRBJ2-2; D might be TRBD1 (6 bases). Trimming stripped 4 bases from V and 1 base from J, with 7 bases between. Germline CDR1 SQVTM, CDR2 ANQGSEA. The CDR3 runs to 13 residues. CDR3 sequence: CSVGTENTGELFF. CDR3 DNA sequence: TGCAGCGTTGGGACAGAGAACACCGGGGAGCTGTTTTTT.

This clone came up a few times. The chain joins TRBV27 to TRBJ2-5; 11 nucleotides agree with TRBD2. The trim removed 4 bases at V and 8 bases at J, leaving 9 bases unmatched. Germline V gene lookup returns CDR1 MNHEY and CDR2 SMNVEV (reference sequence). CDR3 length: 15 amino acids. CDR3 coding DNA: TGTGCCAGCAGTTCCGCGGGGACTAGCGGTGCCACCCAGTACTTC. It yields the protein CASSSAGTSGATQYF.

The chain recombines TRBV2 with TRBJ2-7; TRBD2 matches at 13 bases. CDR3 length equals 15 residues. Germline-derived CDR1 and CDR2 are SNHLY and FYNNEI. V trimming: 6 bases; J trimming: 5 bases; junction bases outside the gene matches: 7. The CDR3: CASSAGLAGIHEQYF. In DNA, the CDR3 is TGTGCCAGCAGCGCGGGACTAGCGGGGATCCACGAGCAGTACTTC.

This chain connects TRBV28 to TRBJ2-3, with D possibly TRBD1 on 5 matching bases. Germline assignment: CDR1 MDHEN and CDR2 SYDVKM. The V end lost 4 bases, the J end lost 0 bases, and 35 bases lay between the germline ends. The CDR3 consists of 23 residues. In DNA form, the CDR3 reads TGTGCCAGCAGTTCGCTACCCTACCTGCCCTCGACCAACGAAGGGGTTAGCACAGATACGCAGTATTTT. This encodes CASSSLPYLPSTNEGVSTDTQYF.

The genes are TRBV3-1 (or the pseudogene TRBV3-2) and TRBJ2-7; TRBD1 aligns across 9 bases. The V and J ends lost 2 bases and 3 bases, in that order; junction bases with no gene match: 5. The germline V gene encodes CDR1 LGHDT and CDR2 YNNKEL (reference sequence). The CDR3 extends over 15 amino acids. DNA of the CDR3: TGTGCCAGCAGCCAATTCGGGACAGGGCGCTACGAGCAGTACTTC. Residues: CASSQFGTGRYEQYF.

This clone was seen only a few times. The V and J genes are TRBV2 and TRBJ2-7; tentatively, D is TRBD2 (5 bases). Trimming removed 2 bases at V and 0 bases at J, with 11 bases between. CDR1 and CDR2 (germline): SNHLY, FYNNEI. The CDR3 length is 15 residues. The CDR3 bases are TGTGCCAGCAGTGAACTGGACTTCTTCTCCTACGAGCAGTACTTC. Its protein product is CASSELDFFSYEQYF.

V is TRBV27 and J is TRBJ2-7; 7 bases are shared with TRBD1. The V segment lost 3 bases and the J segment 4 bases; nucleotides outside the gene matches: 3. Looked up from germline, CDR1 is MNHEY and CDR2 is SMNVEV (reference sequence). This CDR3 spans 13 amino acids. For the CDR3, the DNA is TGTGCCAGCAGTTTCGGACAGGAGTACGAGCAGTACTTC. Encoded protein: CASSFGQEYEQYF.